This passage covers 27 T cell receptor beta chains from one sample sequenced in a study of beta chain features in type 1 diabetes. Every isolated RNA sample was fully reverse transcribed, so sequencing captured expressed TCRB transcripts. The protocol was immunoSEQ multiplex PCR, while the TCRdb copy is restricted to in-frame clones and leaves out a portion. In the table there are tens of thousands of clones, around a third of which are singletons. The sample consisted of stem cell memory CD4+ T cells from blood. The receptors were gathered from a woman younger than 35 in good health.

The CDR3 DNA sequence: TGTGCCAGCAGAAAGGGGAGGGGGGGCTGGCAGCCCCAGCATTTT. Translating it yields CASRKGRGGWQPQHF. The chain joins TRBV6-5 to TRBJ1-5; D is possibly TRBD1 (6 bases). This CDR3 is built from 15 residues. V gave up 6 bases and J gave up 7 bases, with 19 bases separating them. The germline gives CDR1 MNHEY, CDR2 SVGAGI.

This clone was seen a handful of times. The chain links TRBV27 to TRBJ2-5; tentative D call: TRBD2 (7 bases). There are 16 residues in the CDR3. Germline CDR1 reads MNHEY; CDR2 reads SMNVEV (reference sequence). V was shortened by 6 bases and J by 4 bases, with 21 bases between the two germline ends. The CDR3 loop reads CASSNLRGGAPETQYF. Here the CDR3 DNA reads TGTGCCAGCAGCAACCTCCGAGGGGGGGCACCAGAGACCCAGTACTTC.

This clone occurred a few times. CDR3 in DNA: TGTGCCAGCAGGGTACTAGCGGGAGGTAATGAGCAGTTCTTC. This gives the protein CASRVLAGGNEQFF. This chain joins TRBV5-8 and TRBJ2-1; 12 bases map to TRBD2. V lost 5 bases and J lost 7; bases outside the gene matches: 4. The V gene's germline CDR1 is SGHTS and CDR2 YDEGEE. The CDR3 length is 14 residues.

V is TRBV9 and J is TRBJ2-1; 11 nucleotides line up with TRBD1. The CDR3 loop spans 16 amino acids. Per the germline V gene, CDR1 is SGDLS and CDR2 is YYNGEE. V lost 0 bases, J lost 9 bases, and 8 bases stayed unmatched. CDR3 in amino acids: CASSVAGTGGDGEQFF. The CDR3 nucleotides read TGTGCCAGCAGCGTAGCGGGGACAGGGGGTGACGGTGAGCAGTTCTTC.

The V call is TRBV7-8, the J call TRBJ1-5; D might be TRBD1 (6 bases). CDR1 and CDR2 (germline): SGHVS, FQNEAQ. This CDR3 spans 15 amino acids. V was pared by 1 base and J by 7 bases, with 14 bases between. The CDR3 is CASSLDRAARQPQHF. The CDR3 DNA reads TGTGCCAGCAGCTTAGACAGGGCAGCCAGGCAGCCCCAGCATTTT.

This clone came up a few times. The chain is built from TRBV21-1 and TRBJ1-5; TRBD1, as called in the table, went unchecked against the DNA. TRBV21-1 is recorded as a pseudogene. The CDR3 sequence is 16 residues long. The CDR3 protein is CASGRQQGSEGQPQHF. DNA for the CDR3: TGTGCCAGCGGGAGACAACAGGGGTCCGAGGGTCAGCCCCAGCATTTT.

The J gene is TRBJ1-2, the V gene TRBV28; possibly TRBD1 for D (6 bases). Germline CDR1 reads MDHEN; CDR2 reads SYDVKM. Trimming pared 5 bases from V and 4 bases from J, leaving 11 bases between. CDR3 length: 13 amino acids. The CDR3 DNA is TGTGCCAGCAGTGGACAGCCTATCTATGGCTACACCTTC. Protein sequence: CASSGQPIYGYTF.

The rearrangement uses TRBV4-2 and TRBJ1-5; possible D gene TRBD1, 5 bases. Germline CDR1 reads LGHNA; CDR2 reads YNFKEQ. The CDR3 totals 17 residues. With 0 bases removed from V and 2 bases from J, the gap between germline ends came to 14 bases. The CDR3 nucleotides are TGTGCCAGCAGCCAAGATCTGTGGGGGGATGGCAATCAGCCCCAGCATTTT. This sequence encodes CASSQDLWGDGNQPQHF.

The rearrangement uses TRBV7-2 and TRBJ2-7; 7 positions match TRBD2. The V gene end was trimmed by 5 bases and the J gene end by 6 bases; junction bases not matched to a gene: 16. Germline values: CDR1 SGHTA, CDR2 FQGNSA. The length of the CDR3 is 16 residues. Written as DNA, the CDR3 is TGTGCCAGCAGCAAAGGTGGACTAGTCGCGGTGGGCGAGCAGTACTTC. Protein product: CASSKGGLVAVGEQYF.

This sequence joins TRBV6-5 and TRBJ2-5, with D perhaps matching TRBD2 (5 bases). This CDR3 is 14 amino acids long. Trimming took off 6 bases at V and 2 bases at J, with 13 bases between the two ends. CDR1 is MNHEY and CDR2 is SVGAGI in the germline V gene. The CDR3 sequence: CASSGQRRQETQYF. The CDR3 DNA is TGTGCCAGCAGCGGGCAGCGGAGGCAAGAGACCCAGTACTTC.

The chain employs TRBV6-6 and TRBJ2-2; 11 bases are shared with TRBD2. Looked up from germline, CDR1 is MNHNY and CDR2 is SVGAGI (reference sequence). Losses at the gene ends were 6 bases for V and 5 bases for J; bases not matched to a gene: 8. The CDR3 contains 16 residues. The CDR3 spells CASRGGTSGRTGELFF. The CDR3 bases are TGTGCCAGCAGGGGGGGGACTAGCGGTCGGACCGGGGAGCTGTTTTTT.

This clone has a handful of counts. J is TRBJ2-7 and V is TRBV18; possibly TRBD2 for D (5 bases). The CDR3 length is 13 residues. The germline V and J ends were trimmed by 2 bases and 4 bases, with 9 bases remaining between them. Germline-derived CDR1 and CDR2 are KGHSH and LQKENI. CDR3 sequence: CASSPAGGYEQYF. The CDR3 DNA sequence: TGTGCCAGCTCACCAGCAGGAGGATACGAGCAGTACTTC.

The rearrangement uses TRBV5-1 and TRBJ2-7; TRBD1 is a possible D gene (6 bases). With 3 bases removed from V and 0 bases from J, the gap between germline ends came to 10 bases. Germline assignment: CDR1 SGHRS and CDR2 YFSETQ. The CDR3 spans 14 residues. CDR3 protein: CASSWQDSSYEQYF. The CDR3 nucleotides are TGCGCCAGCAGCTGGCAGGACAGCTCCTACGAGCAGTACTTC.

The genes are TRBV5-1 and TRBJ2-1; maybe TRBD1 (6 bases). The ends were cut back, 4 bases at V and 6 bases at J, with 14 bases in the middle. The CDR3 is 14 amino acids. Germline V lookup: CDR1 SGHRS, CDR2 YFSETQ. The CDR3 nucleotides are TGCGCCAGCAGCCCAATCGGGACAACCAATGAGCAGTTCTTC. Translation: CASSPIGTTNEQFF.

This chain links TRBV15 with TRBJ1-1; 9 positions agree with TRBD1. The V and J ends lost 0 bases and 0 bases, in that order; junction bases with no gene match: 17. This CDR3 has 21 amino acids. CDR1 is LNHNV and CDR2 is YYDKDF in the germline V gene (reference sequence). The CDR3 loop is CATSRDPPAWDRDRMNTEAFF. The DNA for the CDR3 is TGTGCCACCAGCAGAGACCCCCCTGCTTGGGACAGGGACCGGATGAACACTGAAGCTTTCTTT. The full variable domain, completed using reference TRBV15 and TRBJ1-1, is DAMVIQNPRYQVTQFGKPVTLSCSQTLNHNVMYWYQQKSSQAPKLLFHYYDKDFNNEADTPDNFQSRRPNTSFCFLDIRSPGLGDTAMYLCATSRDPPAWDRDRMNTEAFFGQGTRLTVV.

The CDR3 sequence: CASSRQVTYNEQFF. The CDR3 bases are TGTGCCAGCAGCCGACAGGTCACCTACAATGAGCAGTTCTTC. The rearrangement uses TRBV6-6 and TRBJ2-1, with D perhaps matching TRBD1 (6 bases). This CDR3 comprises 14 residues. CDR1 is MNHNY, CDR2 SVGAGI, per germline (reference sequence). The ends were cut back, 6 bases at V and 2 bases at J, with 11 bases in the middle.

This clone is labeled as medium-sized. J is TRBJ2-7 and V is TRBV7-9; D possibly corresponds to TRBD2 (6 bases). CDR3 length: 13 amino acids. Germline lookup yields CDR1 SEHNR and CDR2 FQNEAQ (reference sequence). Between the trimmed V and J ends, which lost 1 base and 7 bases, there was a span of 11 bases. CDR3 bases: TGTGCCAGCAGCTTAGACTGGAGGGAAGAGCAGTACTTC. The encoded protein is CASSLDWREEQYF.

This clone has just one count. V gene TRBV9 combines with J gene TRBJ1-6; D may be TRBD1 (6 bases). The CDR3 is made up of 14 amino acids. Per germline, CDR1 SGDLS and CDR2 YYNGEE. V was shortened by 1 base and J by 6 bases, with 8 bases between the two germline ends. As DNA, the CDR3 is TGTGCCAGCAGCGTACAGGGGTTTAATTCACCCCTCCACTTT. Amino acids: CASSVQGFNSPLHF.

The chain uses TRBV2 and TRBJ1-2; no clear D gene. There are 13 residues in the CDR3. V lost 3 bases, J lost 3 bases, and 8 bases lay in between. The germline CDR1 and CDR2 sequences are SNHLY and FYNNEI. The CDR3 loop reads CASSDRRDYGYTF. CDR3 sequence (DNA): TGTGCCAGCAGTGACCGACGGGACTATGGCTACACCTTC.

This clone was counted ten times or more. The chain carries TRBV4-1 and TRBJ2-2; D possibly corresponds to TRBD1 (6 bases). V was pared by 5 bases and J by 3 bases, with 10 bases between. The germline V gene encodes CDR1 MGHRA and CDR2 YSYEKL. The CDR3 totals 14 residues. The CDR3 here is CASSVGQYTGELFF. The CDR3 bases are TGCGCCAGCAGCGTAGGACAGTACACCGGGGAGCTGTTTTTT.

The chain uses TRBV5-4 and TRBJ2-1; 11 nucleotides line up with TRBD2. Per the germline V gene, CDR1 is SGHNT and CDR2 is YYREEE (reference sequence). The CDR3 is made up of 16 amino acids. Trimming at V came to 5 bases and at J to 2 bases, leaving 6 bases not matched to a gene. CDR3 DNA: TGTGCCAGCAGTTTTTTAGCGGGGGGGACCTACAATGAGCAGTTCTTC. Amino acids: CASSFLAGGTYNEQFF.

The chain carries TRBV4-1 and TRBJ1-1; D is ambiguous. The CDR3 extends over 17 amino acids. Trimming left V 0 bases short and J 4 bases short, with 18 bases between. Germline V gene sequence: CDR1 MGHRA, CDR2 YSYEKL. CDR3 bases: TGCGCCAGCAGCCAAGATGGAGGAGGAGGGTTGGGCACTGAAGCTTTCTTT. Protein: CASSQDGGGGLGTEAFF.

This clone has a handful of counts. The chain is built from TRBV5-1 and TRBJ1-6; 8 nucleotides agree with TRBD1. Germline assignment: CDR1 SGHRS and CDR2 YFSETQ. With V trimmed by 6 bases and J by 7 bases, 6 bases remained unmatched. The CDR3 is 14 residues long. The CDR3: CASKLGTGNSPLHF. DNA of the CDR3: TGCGCCAGCAAATTGGGGACAGGAAATTCACCCCTCCACTTT. The full variable domain, in which reference TRBV5-1 and TRBJ1-6 provide the parts outside the CDR3, is KAGVTQTPRYLIKTRGQQVTLSCSPISGHRSVSWYQQTPGQGLQFLFEYFSETQRNKGNFPGRFSGRQFSNSRSEMNVSTLELGDSALYLCASKLGTGNSPLHFGNGTRLTVT.

The chain has TRBV30 and TRBJ2-7; 7 bases agree with TRBD2. The CDR3 runs 14 residues. V lost 1 base to trimming and J lost 4 bases; unmatched junction nucleotides: 7. Germline values: CDR1 GTSNPN, CDR2 SVGIG (reference sequence). The CDR3 region has the DNA TGTGCCTGGAGTGCGGTGCTTAGCGGGTACGAGCAGTACTTC. Its translation: CAWSAVLSGYEQYF.

The chain joins TRBV5-5 to TRBJ1-2; weak D call: TRBD1 (6 bases). Looked up from germline, CDR1 is SGHKS and CDR2 is YYEKEE (reference sequence). Trimming removed 0 bases at V and 0 bases at J, with 15 bases between. The length of the CDR3 is 17 residues. The CDR3 DNA is TGTGCCAGCAGCTTGGACCATCTCGGGACATCTAACTATGGCTACACCTTC. Translation gives CASSLDHLGTSNYGYTF.

V usage is TRBV4-1 and J usage is TRBJ1-5, with 9 bases fitting TRBD1. Unmatched junction bases numbered 6, after V lost 0 bases and J lost 6 bases. The CDR3 runs 16 residues. Germline CDR1 and CDR2: MGHRA and YSYEKL. The CDR3 is CASSQDPGQGSQPQHF. In DNA, the CDR3 is TGCGCCAGCAGCCAAGACCCCGGACAGGGGAGTCAGCCCCAGCATTTT.

The chain carries TRBV10-3 and TRBJ2-7; 7 bases line up with TRBD2. J gave up 0 bases and V 10 bases, and 9 bases lay outside the gene matches. Germline V CDR1 and CDR2: ENHRY, SYGVKD. The CDR3 extends over 14 amino acids. The CDR3 reads CATWSSGASYEQYF. The CDR3 DNA sequence: TGTGCCACGTGGTCCAGCGGGGCCTCCTACGAGCAGTACTTC.